The 24 T cell receptor beta chains given below trace back to one sample, sequenced in a study of T cells in women clearing cervical HPV infection. Profiled with immunoSEQ multiplex PCR; TCRdb holds only in-frame clones, not every one. The sample's table shows about 29,000 clones. The material sequenced was blood buffy coat. These receptor sequences come from a woman aged 18 to 75 with a cervical HPV16 infection that either progressed to CIN3+ or cleared (not recorded which).

Regarding this clone: The read terminates 3 residues ahead of where the CDR3 ends, so the germline J gene completes it. This sequence joins TRBV7-2 and TRBJ2-5, with 8 bases that match TRBD2. This CDR3 comprises 14 residues. V was clipped by 3 bases and J by 5 bases; unmatched bases: 5. The germline CDR1 and CDR2 sequences are SGHTA and FQGNSA. The sequenced CDR3 bases are TGTGCCAGCAGCTTCGGGACTAGGGCGGAGACC. Its protein product is CASSFGTRAET. The full CDR3 protein is CASSFGTRAETQYF.

Regarding this clone: From the germline J gene comes the end of the CDR3, since the read stops 3 residues before it. The chain recombines TRBV20-1 with TRBJ2-3, with 11 positions matching TRBD2. Germline V gene sequence: CDR1 DFQATT, CDR2 SNEGSKA (reference sequence). Germline trimming cut 3 bases from V and 0 bases from J; bases unmatched to any gene: 2. The CDR3 is made up of 15 amino acids. The CDR3 bases that were read are TGCAGTGCTAGCGGGACTAGCGGAAGCACAGATACG. Translating gives CSASGTSGSTDT. The complete CDR3 reads CSASGTSGSTDTQYF.

As regards this clone: The read ends 3 residues shy of where the CDR3 ends; the end is completed using the germline J gene. The V gene is TRBV4-1, the J gene TRBJ2-7, with 9 bases identical to TRBD1. CDR1 and CDR2 from the germline V gene are MGHRA and YSYEKL. Trimming at V came to 1 base and at J to 3 bases, leaving 13 bases not matched to a gene. The CDR3 contains 18 residues. The CDR3 sequence is CASSQALMPGQGLYEQYF. The sequenced part of the CDR3 DNA is TGCGCCAGCAGCCAAGCTCTGATGCCGGGACAGGGACTCTACGAG.

Note on this clone: The read terminates 3 residues ahead of where the CDR3 ends, so the germline J gene completes it. V is TRBV30 and J is TRBJ1-1, with 8 bases identical to TRBD1. In germline, CDR1 is GTSNPN, CDR2 SVGIG (reference sequence). The CDR3 runs 13 residues. After removal of 5 bases from V and 5 bases from J, the junction contained 7 bases not matched to a gene. CDR3 protein: CAWSGGGLTEAFF. CDR3 DNA (partial): TGTGCCTGGTCAGGGGGCGGGTTAACTGAA.

About this clone: The read comes to an end 3 residues before the CDR3 does, leaving the germline J gene to fill in the end. J is TRBJ1-1 and V is TRBV19; D remains unclear. V was clipped by 7 bases and J by 3 bases, with 12 bases between them. Per germline, CDR1 LNHDA and CDR2 SQIVND (reference sequence). CDR3 size: 13 residues. CDR3: CASTCGRHTEAFF. The CDR3 bases that were read are TGTGCCAGTACTTGTGGCAGGCACACTGAA.

Notes on this clone: The CDR3 end is not reached by the read, which stops 3 residues before it; the germline J gene fills it in. The gene calls are TRBV10-3 and TRBJ2-7; D is perhaps TRBD1 (6 bases). CDR1 and CDR2 from the germline V gene are ENHRY and SYGVKD. The CDR3 has 12 amino acids. The V end was cut by 5 bases, the J end by 4 bases, with 9 bases between. CDR3 sequence reads: CAISRTGYEQYF. The CDR3 bases that were read are TGTGCCATCAGTCGAACAGGGTACGAG.

The covered CDR3 bases are TGTGCCAGCAGCTCCGGGCGGGCCTACGAG. It encodes CASSSGRAYE. The whole CDR3 sequence reads CASSSGRAYEQYF. The V call is TRBV7-9, the J call TRBJ2-7; a possible D gene is TRBD2 (5 bases). The read falls 3 residues short of the CDR3 end, and the missing part is taken from the germline J gene. Germline V gene data show CDR1 as SEHNR and CDR2 as FQNEAQ (reference sequence). V lost 4 bases and J 2 bases, leaving 9 bases between the germline ends. The CDR3 runs to 13 residues.

A note on this clone: The read finishes 3 residues shy of the CDR3 end, and the germline J gene is used to complete it. The chain joins TRBV7-9 to TRBJ2-1; D is unresolved. Germline V CDR1 and CDR2: SEHNR, FQNEAQ (reference sequence). The V gene lost 1 base and the J gene lost 7 bases, with 5 bases spanning the gap. The CDR3 loop spans 12 amino acids. The DNA read from the CDR3 is TGTGCCAGCAGCTTAGGTCAGAATGAG. It specifies CASSLGQNE. From start to end, the CDR3 is CASSLGQNEQFF.

Concerning this clone: The read halts 3 residues ahead of the CDR3 end, with the missing end drawn from the germline J gene. The chain is built from TRBV2 and TRBJ2-5; tentative D call: TRBD2 (6 bases). V lost 8 bases, J lost 0 bases, and 13 bases lay in between. The CDR3 is 14 amino acids. Germline-derived CDR1 and CDR2 are SNHLY and FYNNEI. CDR3 sequence: CASDDRGNQETQYF. CDR3 DNA, as far as it was read: TGTGCCAGCGACGATCGGGGGAACCAAGAGACC.

About this clone: The DNA ends 3 residues before the CDR3 does, and the rest of the CDR3 is filled in from the germline J gene. V and J are TRBV23-1 and TRBJ2-7; 12 nucleotides align to TRBD2. TRBV23-1 is assigned to the ORF class and has an uncertain function. The CDR3 sequence is 15 residues long. The V segment lost 4 bases and the J segment 2 bases; nucleotides outside the gene matches: 3. CDR3 sequence reads: CASSPGLAGTYEQYF. The part of the CDR3 DNA that was read is TGCGCCAGCAGTCCCGGACTAGCGGGGACCTACGAG.

Note on this clone: The read finishes 3 residues shy of the CDR3 end, and the germline J gene is used to complete it. V gene TRBV20-1 combines with J gene TRBJ2-2; no reliable D call. Trimming left V 6 bases short and J 3 bases short, with 5 bases between. CDR1 is DFQATT and CDR2 is SNEGSKA in the germline V gene (reference sequence). CDR3 size: 11 residues. The sequenced CDR3 bases are TGCAGTGCCCCATACACCGGGGAG. Its translation is CSAPYTGE. The entire CDR3 protein is CSAPYTGELFF.

A word on this clone: The read stops 3 residues short of the end of the CDR3; the missing end is completed from the germline J gene. The V gene is TRBV13, the J gene TRBJ2-1; tentative D call: TRBD2 (6 bases). V lost 2 bases, J lost 6 bases, and 11 bases lay in between. This CDR3 has 14 amino acids. The germline V gene has CDR1 PRHDT and CDR2 FYEKMQ (reference sequence). CDR3: CASSLLLASNEQFF. CDR3 DNA (partial): TGTGCCAGCAGCTTACTGCTAGCGAGCAATGAG. Drawing the rest from reference TRBV13 and TRBJ2-1, the complete variable domain is AAGVIQSPRHLIKEKRETATLKCYPIPRHDTVYWYQQGPGQDPQFLISFYEKMQSDKGSIPDRFSAQQFSDYHSELNMSSLELGDSALYFCASSLLLASNEQFFGPGTRLTVL.

Concerning this clone: Coverage ceases 3 residues before the CDR3 finishes, and the germline J gene fills in the end. This rearrangement joins TRBV20-1 to TRBJ2-7, with a weak D call TRBD1 (6 bases). The CDR3 consists of 14 residues. CDR1 and CDR2 (germline): DFQATT, SNEGSKA (reference sequence). Trimming stripped 3 bases from V and 0 bases from J, with 12 bases between. The covered CDR3 bases are TGCAGTGCTAGGGAACAGGGAACCTCCTACGAG. Its protein product is CSAREQGTSYE. The entire CDR3 is CSAREQGTSYEQYF.

The CDR3 loop reads CSAPGGAGNEQFF. CDR3 bases read: TGCAGTGCTCCGGGGGGGGCGGGGAATGAG. The chain uses TRBV20-1 and TRBJ2-1; TRBD2 aligns across 8 bases. Sequencing ends 3 residues short of the CDR3 end; the germline J gene provides the rest. The germline gives CDR1 DFQATT, CDR2 SNEGSKA (reference sequence). Unmatched junction bases numbered 7, after V lost 5 bases and J lost 7 bases. CDR3 length equals 13 residues.

As to this clone: The CDR3 end lies 3 residues beyond the end of the read and is filled in from the germline J gene. V usage is TRBV19 and J usage is TRBJ2-6, with D perhaps TRBD1 (6 bases). Trimming pared 3 bases from V and 0 bases from J, leaving 12 bases between. Germline CDR1 is LNHDA and CDR2 is SQIVND (reference sequence). CDR3 length equals 17 residues. CDR3 DNA (partial): TGTGCCAGTAGTATTACAGGGACGCGCTCTGGGGCCAACGTC. Its translation is CASSITGTRSGANV. The entire CDR3 reads CASSITGTRSGANVLTF.

Details on this clone: The read terminates 3 residues ahead of where the CDR3 ends, so the germline J gene completes it. V gene TRBV5-1 combines with J gene TRBJ2-5; D is unresolved. The CDR3 extends over 13 amino acids. Germline values: CDR1 SGHRS, CDR2 YFSETQ. V lost 0 bases, J lost 5 bases, and 8 bases lay in between. CDR3 loop: CASSLDAFETQYF. The part of the CDR3 DNA that was read is TGCGCCAGCAGCTTGGACGCGTTCGAGACC.

Turning to this clone: The read ends 3 residues before the CDR3 terminus; that terminus is restored from the germline J gene. The rearrangement joins TRBV12-5 to TRBJ1-6, with 7 bases identical to TRBD1. Germline V gene sequence: CDR1 LGHNT, CDR2 FRNRAP. This CDR3 comprises 14 residues. Losses at the gene ends were 6 bases for V and 5 bases for J; bases not matched to a gene: 4. The CDR3 is CASGPGTDNSPLHF. Incomplete CDR3 DNA: TGTGCTAGTGGCCCCGGGACAGATAATTCACCC.

Concerning this clone itself: Read data end 3 residues before the CDR3 end; the end is taken from the germline J gene. V is TRBV29-1 and J is TRBJ2-3; a possible D gene is TRBD1 (5 bases). The CDR3 is 14 amino acids. CDR1 is SQVTM and CDR2 is ANQGSEA in the germline V gene. The V end lost 2 bases, the J end lost 4 bases, and 13 bases lay between the germline ends. The sequenced CDR3 bases are TGCAGCGTTGAAATCCAGGGAAGGTCAGATACG. Encoded protein: CSVEIQGRSDT. The complete CDR3 protein is CSVEIQGRSDTQYF.

For this clone: Read coverage stops 3 residues before the CDR3 terminus; the germline J gene supplies the remainder. This rearrangement joins TRBV20-1 to TRBJ1-1; TRBD1 matches 7 bases. The V gene end was trimmed by 5 bases and the J gene end by 3 bases; junction bases not matched to a gene: 3. The length of the CDR3 is 12 residues. Per germline, CDR1 DFQATT and CDR2 SNEGSKA (reference sequence). The covered CDR3 bases are TGCAGTGCTGCTACAGGGGACACTGAA. It is translated as CSAATGDTE. The whole CDR3 is CSAATGDTEAFF.

On this clone itself: The read comes to an end 3 residues before the CDR3 does, leaving the germline J gene to fill in the end. The V gene is TRBV10-3, the J gene TRBJ1-4, with TRBD1 identical over 9 bases. The CDR3 spans 16 residues. Germline CDR1 and CDR2: ENHRY and SYGVKD. Trimming removed 5 bases from V and 1 base from J; junction bases left unmatched: 5. The CDR3 sequence is CAISIGTGRTNEKLFF. CDR3 DNA, as far as it was read: TGTGCCATCAGTATTGGGACAGGGAGAACTAATGAAAAA.

Of note for this clone: The sequence runs out 3 residues before the end of the CDR3; the remainder is reconstructed from the germline J gene. V gene TRBV7-9 combines with J gene TRBJ1-1, with D uncertain. There are 13 residues in the CDR3. Germline V CDR1 and CDR2: SEHNR, FQNEAQ (reference sequence). The V end was cut by 6 bases, the J end by 2 bases, with 10 bases between. This chain's CDR3 is CASRNLGNTEAFF. The sequenced CDR3 bases are TGTGCCAGCAGAAACCTAGGAAACACTGAA.

Concerning this clone: Read sequence stops 3 residues before the CDR3 end, and the germline J gene provides the missing end. The chain uses TRBV15 and TRBJ1-4; 8 positions agree with TRBD1. The trim removed 3 bases at V and 7 bases at J, leaving 7 bases unmatched. The CDR3 runs 15 residues. CDR1 LNHNV and CDR2 YYDKDF come from the germline V gene (reference sequence). CDR3 residues: CATSSPGGEVEKLFF. The CDR3 DNA, read in part, is TGTGCCACCAGCAGTCCAGGGGGCGAAGTTGAAAAA.

A remark on this clone: The CDR3 end is not reached by the read, which stops 3 residues before it; the germline J gene fills it in. The rearrangement joins TRBV5-4 to TRBJ1-2; D is unclear. The V gene's germline CDR1 is SGHNT and CDR2 YYREEE (reference sequence). The length of the CDR3 is 14 residues. The V gene lost 4 bases and the J gene lost 4 bases, with 14 bases spanning the gap. The covered CDR3 bases are TGTGCCAGCAGCCCTGGCGGTAGCAGCTATGGC. This sequence encodes CASSPGGSSYG. The full CDR3 reads CASSPGGSSYGYTF.

About this clone itself: The read terminates 3 residues ahead of where the CDR3 ends, so the germline J gene completes it. The gene calls are TRBV5-4 and TRBJ2-7; D gene ambiguous. Deletions cut 0 bases from V and 3 bases from J, with 4 bases between. CDR1 and CDR2 (germline): SGHNT, YYREEE (reference sequence). The CDR3 is made up of 12 amino acids. The CDR3 bases that were read are TGTGCCAGCAGCTTGGAGGGCTACGAG. It encodes CASSLEGYE. The whole CDR3 sequence reads CASSLEGYEQYF.